This passage covers 11 T cell receptor beta chains from one sample sequenced in a study of blood T cell repertoires in COVID-19. The protocol was immunoSEQ multiplex PCR, while the TCRdb copy is restricted to in-frame clones and leaves out a portion. The profile shows more than 95,000 clones, about 88% of them singletons. Sequences were obtained from peripheral blood. The receptor source for this set is a human donor in a cohort sampled during active COVID-19.

This chain links TRBV5-1 with TRBJ1-1, with 10 bases fitting TRBD1. The CDR3 is 15 residues long. With V trimmed by 0 bases and J by 5 bases, 4 bases remained unmatched. Germline CDR1 and CDR2: SGHRS and YFSETQ. The chain's CDR3 is CASSLVGQGGTEAFF. Written as DNA, the CDR3 is TGCGCCAGCAGCTTGGTTGGACAGGGGGGTACTGAAGCTTTCTTT.

The gene calls are TRBV9 and TRBJ1-1, with D perhaps matching TRBD1 (6 bases). Germline CDR1 is SGDLS and CDR2 is YYNGEE. The CDR3 contains 14 residues. V was pared by 2 bases and J by 3 bases, with 11 bases between. The CDR3 DNA reads as TGTGCCAGCAGCGTGCGGGGGGCAGACACTGAAGCTTTCTTT. Translation gives CASSVRGADTEAFF.

The gene calls are TRBV5-4 and TRBJ2-2; TRBD2 aligns across 12 bases. Trimming at V came to 4 bases and at J to 7 bases, leaving 11 bases not matched to a gene. The CDR3 loop spans 17 amino acids. Germline V gene data show CDR1 as SGHNT and CDR2 as YYREEE (reference sequence). For the CDR3, the DNA is TGTGCCAGCAGCACCCGGCCGGGACTAGCGGGTATCGGGGAGCTGTTTTTT. It encodes CASSTRPGLAGIGELFF. The full variable domain, completed using reference TRBV5-4 and TRBJ2-2, is ETGVTQSPTHLIKTRGQQVTLRCSSQSGHNTVSWYQQALGQGPQFIFQYYREEENGRGNFPPRFSGLQFPNYSSELNVNALELDDSALYLCASSTRPGLAGIGELFFGEGSRLTVL.

The V gene is TRBV13, the J gene TRBJ2-1, with 9 positions matching TRBD2. CDR1 PRHDT and CDR2 FYEKMQ come from the germline V gene (reference sequence). With V trimmed by 2 bases and J by 4 bases, 6 bases remained unmatched. The CDR3 is 16 amino acids. CDR3 amino acids: CASSLFGGGDYNEQFF. The CDR3 region has the DNA TGTGCCAGCAGCTTATTTGGCGGGGGGGATTACAATGAGCAGTTCTTC.

A remark on this clone: A read error may produce the germline difference seen at one junction end. CDR3 nucleotide sequence: TGTGCCAGCAGCGCCAATTACAGGGCCGGCTTC. It yields the protein CASSANYRAGF. The rearrangement uses TRBV7-2 and TRBJ1-2; D perhaps matches TRBD1 (6 bases). Per the germline V gene, CDR1 is SGHTA and CDR2 is FQGNSA. This CDR3 is built from 11 residues.

The rearrangement links TRBV4-1 to TRBJ1-2; D remains unclear. V was clipped by 0 bases and J by 0 bases, with 14 bases between them. The germline V gene has CDR1 MGHRA and CDR2 YSYEKL. The CDR3 extends over 17 amino acids. In nucleotides, the CDR3 is TGCGCCAGCAGCCAAGATGAGGTCGGGGTCGCTAACTATGGCTACACCTTC. This codes for CASSQDEVGVANYGYTF.

As concerns this clone: The junction shows a germline mismatch at one end, possibly a read error. This chain connects TRBV5-6 to TRBJ1-4; D is perhaps TRBD1 (5 bases). In germline, CDR1 is SGHDT, CDR2 YYEEEE. The CDR3 consists of 14 residues. Here the CDR3 reads CASILAGSNEKLFF. The CDR3 DNA sequence: TGTGCCAGCATCTTGGCAGGGTCGAATGAAAAACTGTTTTTT.

The chain recombines TRBV4-1 with TRBJ2-2; TRBD1 matches at 8 bases. CDR1 is MGHRA, CDR2 YSYEKL, per germline. With V trimmed by 6 bases and J by 5 bases, 8 bases remained unmatched. The CDR3 runs 15 residues. The CDR3 sequence is CASRQGARGTGELFF. The CDR3 coding sequence is TGCGCCAGCAGGCAGGGGGCGAGGGGGACCGGGGAGCTGTTTTTT.

The genes are TRBV5-4 and TRBJ1-2; possibly TRBD1 for D (6 bases). Trimming left V 4 bases short and J 3 bases short, with 19 bases between. The CDR3 totals 16 residues. In germline, CDR1 is SGHNT, CDR2 YYREEE (reference sequence). CDR3: CASSQGGGIDYYGYTF. DNA for the CDR3: TGTGCCAGCAGCCAGGGAGGGGGAATCGATTACTATGGCTACACCTTC.

This rearrangement joins TRBV9 to TRBJ1-1, with D maybe TRBD1 (5 bases). The CDR3 runs 13 residues. CDR1 and CDR2 (germline): SGDLS, YYNGEE. V was shortened by 4 bases and J by 5 bases, with 12 bases between the two germline ends. CDR3 amino acids: CASSTPGITEAFF. CDR3 in DNA: TGTGCCAGCAGCACTCCAGGGATTACTGAAGCTTTCTTT. Using reference TRBV9 and TRBJ1-1 for the parts outside the CDR3, the full variable domain is DSGVTQTPKHLITATGQRVTLRCSPRSGDLSVYWYQQSLDQGLQFLIQYYNGEERAKGNILERFSAQQFPDLHSELNLSSLELGDSALYFCASSTPGITEAFFGQGTRLTVV.

The CDR3 region has the DNA TGTGCCAGCAGCTCAACAGGGGAGGGGGAGCTGTTTTTT. Its protein product is CASSSTGEGELFF. The chain joins TRBV5-4 to TRBJ2-2; 7 bases fit TRBD1. Trimming removed 3 bases from V and 8 bases from J; junction bases left unmatched: 4. The CDR3 covers 13 residues. Per germline, CDR1 SGHNT and CDR2 YYREEE (reference sequence). Based on the CDR3 plus reference TRBV5-4 and TRBJ2-2, the full variable domain is ETGVTQSPTHLIKTRGQQVTLRCSSQSGHNTVSWYQQALGQGPQFIFQYYREEENGRGNFPPRFSGLQFPNYSSELNVNALELDDSALYLCASSSTGEGELFFGEGSRLTVL.